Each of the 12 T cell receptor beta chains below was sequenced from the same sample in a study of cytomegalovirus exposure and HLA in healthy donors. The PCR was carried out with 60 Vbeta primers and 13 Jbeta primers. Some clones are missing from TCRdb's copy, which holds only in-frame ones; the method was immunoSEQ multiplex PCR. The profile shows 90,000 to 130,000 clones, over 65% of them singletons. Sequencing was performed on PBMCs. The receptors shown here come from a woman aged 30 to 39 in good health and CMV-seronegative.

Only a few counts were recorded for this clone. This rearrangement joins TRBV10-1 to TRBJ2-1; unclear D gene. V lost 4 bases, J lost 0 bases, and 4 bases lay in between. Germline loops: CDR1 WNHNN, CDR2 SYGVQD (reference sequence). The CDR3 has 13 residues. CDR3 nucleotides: TGCGCCAGCAGTGCCCGCTCCTACAATGAGCAGTTCTTC. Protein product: CASSARSYNEQFF.

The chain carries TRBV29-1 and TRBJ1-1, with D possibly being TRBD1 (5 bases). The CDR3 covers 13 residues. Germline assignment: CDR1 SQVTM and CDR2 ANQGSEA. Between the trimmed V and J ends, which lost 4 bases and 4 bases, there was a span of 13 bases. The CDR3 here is CSVARDGGTEAFF. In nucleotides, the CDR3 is TGCAGCGTTGCGCGGGACGGCGGCACTGAAGCTTTCTTT.

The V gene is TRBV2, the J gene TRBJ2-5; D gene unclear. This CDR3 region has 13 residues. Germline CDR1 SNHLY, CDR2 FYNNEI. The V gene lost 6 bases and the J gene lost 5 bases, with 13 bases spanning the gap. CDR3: CASRGGLPETQYF. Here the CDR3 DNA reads TGTGCCAGCAGGGGTGGGCTACCGGAGACCCAGTACTTC.

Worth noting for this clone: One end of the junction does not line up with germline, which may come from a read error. The CDR3 sequence is CASRGQGTNLPQHF. CDR3 bases: TGTGCCAGCAGGGGACAAGGGACCAATCTGCCCCAGCATTTT. This chain connects TRBV6-6 to TRBJ1-5, with TRBD1 as a possible D gene (6 bases). CDR1 is MNHNY and CDR2 is SVGAGI in the germline V gene (reference sequence). CDR3 length: 14 amino acids.

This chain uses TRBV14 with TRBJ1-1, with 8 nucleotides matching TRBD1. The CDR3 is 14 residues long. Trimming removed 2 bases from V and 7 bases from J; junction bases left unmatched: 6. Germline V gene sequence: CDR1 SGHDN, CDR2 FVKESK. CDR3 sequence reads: CASSQPEQGDEAFF. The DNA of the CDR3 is TGTGCCAGCAGCCAACCCGAACAGGGGGATGAAGCTTTCTTT.

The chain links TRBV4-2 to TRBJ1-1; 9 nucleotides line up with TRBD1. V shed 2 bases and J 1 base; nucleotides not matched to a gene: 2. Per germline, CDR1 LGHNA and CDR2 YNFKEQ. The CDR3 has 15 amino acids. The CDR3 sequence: CASSQWGQGNTEAFF. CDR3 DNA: TGTGCCAGCAGCCAATGGGGACAGGGGAACACTGAAGCTTTCTTT.

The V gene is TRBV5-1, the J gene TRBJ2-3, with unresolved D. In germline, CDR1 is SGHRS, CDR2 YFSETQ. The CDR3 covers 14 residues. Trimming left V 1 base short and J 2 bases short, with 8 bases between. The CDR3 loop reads CASSLIPSTDTQYF. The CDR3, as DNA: TGCGCCAGCAGCTTGATCCCTTCCACAGATACGCAGTATTTT.

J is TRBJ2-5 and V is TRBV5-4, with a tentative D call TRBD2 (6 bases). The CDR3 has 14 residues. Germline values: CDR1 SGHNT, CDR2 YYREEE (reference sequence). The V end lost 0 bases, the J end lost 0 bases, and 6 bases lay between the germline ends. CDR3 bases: TGTGCCAGCAGCTTGGGGGGGGACCAAGAGACCCAGTACTTC. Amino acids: CASSLGGDQETQYF.

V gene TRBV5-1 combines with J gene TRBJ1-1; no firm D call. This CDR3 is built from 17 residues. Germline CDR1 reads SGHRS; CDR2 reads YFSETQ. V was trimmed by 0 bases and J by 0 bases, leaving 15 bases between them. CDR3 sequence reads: CASSLVFAPELNTEAFF. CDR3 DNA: TGCGCCAGCAGCTTGGTCTTTGCCCCAGAATTGAACACTGAAGCTTTCTTT.

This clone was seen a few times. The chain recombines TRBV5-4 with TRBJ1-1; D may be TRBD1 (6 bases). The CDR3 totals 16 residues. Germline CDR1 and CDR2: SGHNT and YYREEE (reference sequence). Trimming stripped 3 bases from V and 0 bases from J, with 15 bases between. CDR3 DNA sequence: TGTGCCAGCAGCTCCCCCCAGGGGATCATGAACACTGAAGCTTTCTTT. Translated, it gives CASSSPQGIMNTEAFF.

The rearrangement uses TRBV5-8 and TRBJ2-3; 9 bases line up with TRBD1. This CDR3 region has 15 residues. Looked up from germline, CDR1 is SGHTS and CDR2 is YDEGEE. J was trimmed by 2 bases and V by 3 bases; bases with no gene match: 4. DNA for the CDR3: TGTGCCAGCAGCTCGGGACAGGGCCCCACAGATACGCAGTATTTT. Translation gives CASSSGQGPTDTQYF.

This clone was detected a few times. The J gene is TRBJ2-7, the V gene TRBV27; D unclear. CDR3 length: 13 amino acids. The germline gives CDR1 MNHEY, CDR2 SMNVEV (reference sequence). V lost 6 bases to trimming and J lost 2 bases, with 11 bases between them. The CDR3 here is CASSSLNTYEQYF. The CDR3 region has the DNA TGTGCCAGCAGCTCTCTTAACACCTACGAGCAGTACTTC.